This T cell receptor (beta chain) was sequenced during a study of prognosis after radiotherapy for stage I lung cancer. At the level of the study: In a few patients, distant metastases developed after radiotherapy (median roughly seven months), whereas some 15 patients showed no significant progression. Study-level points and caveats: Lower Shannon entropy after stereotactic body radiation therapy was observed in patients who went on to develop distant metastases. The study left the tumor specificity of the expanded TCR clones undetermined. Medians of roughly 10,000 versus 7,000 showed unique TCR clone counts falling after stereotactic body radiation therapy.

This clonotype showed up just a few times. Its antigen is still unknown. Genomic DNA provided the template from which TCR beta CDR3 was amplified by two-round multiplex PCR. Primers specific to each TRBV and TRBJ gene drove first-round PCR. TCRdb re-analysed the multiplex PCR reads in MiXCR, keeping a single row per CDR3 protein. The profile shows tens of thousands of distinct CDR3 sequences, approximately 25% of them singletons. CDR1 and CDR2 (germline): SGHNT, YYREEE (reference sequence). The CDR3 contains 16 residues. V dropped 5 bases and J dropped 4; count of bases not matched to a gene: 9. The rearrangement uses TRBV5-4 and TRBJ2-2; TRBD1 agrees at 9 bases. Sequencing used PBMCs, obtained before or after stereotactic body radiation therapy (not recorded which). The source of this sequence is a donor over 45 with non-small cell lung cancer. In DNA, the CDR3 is TGTGCCAGCAGTCGTACAGGGGGCGCTGGCACCGGGGAGCTGTTTTTT. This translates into CASSRTGGAGTGELFF.